Listed here are 18 T cell receptor beta chains from one sample, sequenced in a study of long-term antiretroviral therapy in people with HIV. The assay, immunoSEQ v3.0, was run at survey level. Data came from immunoSEQ multiplex PCR; TCRdb stores just in-frame clones and leaves some out. The table has tens of thousands of clones, approximately 79% seen once. Sequencing used unsorted PBMCs, obtained 1.5 years after starting antiretroviral therapy. The receptors were sampled from a man younger than 30 with HIV.

The chain employs TRBV5-6 and TRBJ1-2; D is perhaps TRBD1 (5 bases). The CDR3 has 14 amino acids. CDR1 SGHDT and CDR2 YYEEEE come from the germline V gene. V lost 2 bases and J 9 bases, leaving 17 bases between the germline ends. The CDR3 sequence is CASSLIRDGSSYTF. CDR3 bases: TGTGCCAGCAGCTTAATACGGGACGGTTCAAGCTACACCTTC.

The chain combines TRBV6-1 with TRBJ1-4; D is undetermined. CDR3 length: 17 amino acids. The germline V gene encodes CDR1 MNHNS and CDR2 SASEGT. V lost 1 base and J lost 0, with 12 bases in between. The CDR3 DNA reads as TGTGCCAGCAGTGAAGATATCCACACAGCAACTAATGAAAAACTGTTTTTT. Amino acid sequence: CASSEDIHTATNEKLFF.

The chain recombines TRBV2 with TRBJ2-7; D may match TRBD1 or TRBD2 (5 bases each). Germline V lookup: CDR1 SNHLY, CDR2 FYNNEI. Deletions cut 10 bases from V and 1 base from J, with 20 bases between. The CDR3 has 15 residues. This CDR3 reads CATVPWGLSSYEQYF. Written as DNA, the CDR3 is TGTGCCACCGTCCCTTGGGGGTTGAGTTCCTACGAGCAGTACTTC.

This clone has more than one count but fewer than ten. The chain employs TRBV6-1 and TRBJ1-1; D is possibly TRBD1 (6 bases). Trimming cost V 6 bases and J 1 base, with 15 bases left between them. This CDR3 is 15 amino acids long. Germline CDR1 reads MNHNS; CDR2 reads SASEGT. The CDR3: CASREQDRPNTEAFF. For the CDR3, the DNA is TGTGCCAGCAGAGAACAGGACAGACCGAACACTGAAGCTTTCTTT.

V usage is TRBV28 and J usage is TRBJ1-5, with 7 bases fitting TRBD1. The CDR3 extends over 14 amino acids. Germline trimming cut 9 bases from V and 3 bases from J; bases unmatched to any gene: 8. CDR1 and CDR2 (germline): MDHEN, SYDVKM. The CDR3 loop reads CASLTGTDNQPQHF. In nucleotides, the CDR3 is TGTGCCAGTCTAACGGGGACAGACAATCAGCCCCAGCATTTT.

V is TRBV5-1 and J is TRBJ1-5, with D perhaps TRBD1 (6 bases). Trimming pared 0 bases from V and 6 bases from J, leaving 10 bases between. The CDR3 extends over 14 amino acids. CDR1 is SGHRS, CDR2 YFSETQ, per germline. CDR3 amino acids: CASSLGGAGQPQHF. CDR3 nucleotide sequence: TGCGCCAGCAGCTTGGGGGGGGCCGGTCAGCCCCAGCATTTT.

This clone is medium-sized by share. Other nucleotide sequences in the sample specify the same CDR3. This rearrangement joins TRBV29-1 to TRBJ2-7; 10 bases align to TRBD1. The CDR3 totals 14 residues. V was pared by 0 bases and J by 3 bases, with 2 bases of the junction left unmatched. Germline V CDR1 and CDR2: SQVTM, ANQGSEA. CDR3 DNA sequence: TGCAGCGTTGAAGAGGGGGACAGGGGCTACGAGCAGTACTTC. This translates into CSVEEGDRGYEQYF.

The chain employs TRBV4-2 and TRBJ2-4; the match to TRBD2 covers 8 bases. Germline CDR1 and CDR2: LGHNA and YNFKEQ. After removal of 4 bases from V and 0 bases from J, the junction contained 2 bases not matched to a gene. The CDR3 spans 15 residues. CDR3 bases: TGTGCCAGCAGCCCGGGAGGGGTAGCCAAAAACATTCAGTACTTC. It encodes CASSPGGVAKNIQYF.

V is TRBV10-2 and J is TRBJ1-3; D is unresolved. The CDR3 runs 17 residues. The V gene lost 2 bases and the J gene lost 1 base, with 15 bases spanning the gap. Per the germline V gene, CDR1 is WSHSY and CDR2 is SAAADI. CDR3 DNA sequence: TGCGCCAGCAGTGAGGGACCGCCCGAAGGATCTGGAAACACCATATATTTT. Its translation: CASSEGPPEGSGNTIYF.

The rearrangement joins TRBV7-9 to TRBJ2-2; possibly TRBD1 for D (6 bases). V was cut by 5 bases and J by 7 bases, with 23 bases left in between. CDR1 is SEHNR, CDR2 FQNEAQ, per germline (reference sequence). The CDR3 spans 17 residues. The CDR3 bases are TGTGCCAGCAGCGGACCGCGGACTGGTCCAGGGGACGGGGAGCTGTTTTTT. Translation: CASSGPRTGPGDGELFF.

This chain links TRBV5-4 with TRBJ2-5; either TRBD1 or TRBD2 may fit D (5 bases each). Trimming removed 0 bases from V and 1 base from J, with 13 bases in between. The CDR3 length is 16 residues. Germline assignment: CDR1 SGHNT and CDR2 YYREEE (reference sequence). The CDR3 spells CASSLGFRGTQETQYF. In DNA, the CDR3 is TGTGCCAGCAGCTTGGGTTTCCGGGGCACCCAAGAGACCCAGTACTTC.

V and J are TRBV7-8 and TRBJ2-7; D unclear. Germline V gene sequence: CDR1 SGHVS, CDR2 FQNEAQ. The CDR3 contains 11 residues. V dropped 3 bases and J dropped 4 bases, with 4 bases sitting between them. The CDR3 bases are TGTGCCAGCAGCTTGAATTACGAGCAGTACTTC. It encodes CASSLNYEQYF.

This sequence joins TRBV25-1 and TRBJ2-3; D perhaps matches TRBD1 (6 bases). Germline CDR1 and CDR2: MGHDK and SYGVNS. The CDR3 contains 16 residues. V was shortened by 6 bases and J by 2 bases, with 18 bases between the two germline ends. As DNA, the CDR3 is TGTGCCAGCAGGCCGTTGACAGGTCCTTCCACAGATACGCAGTATTTT. This encodes CASRPLTGPSTDTQYF.

The CDR3 DNA reads as TGTGCCAGCAGTTTCGGTTCTGGGCCTACAGATACGCAGTATTTT. Amino acids: CASSFGSGPTDTQYF. The J gene is TRBJ2-3, the V gene TRBV6-5, with D unresolved. Germline V lookup: CDR1 MNHEY, CDR2 SVGAGI. V lost 4 bases and J 3 bases, leaving 14 bases between the germline ends. The CDR3 is 15 residues long.

The chain is built from TRBV10-1 and TRBJ2-3, with D unclear. Germline values: CDR1 WNHNN, CDR2 SYGVQD (reference sequence). Trimming pared 0 bases from V and 1 base from J, leaving 8 bases between. This CDR3 is 15 amino acids long. CDR3 loop: CASSESGMGTDTQYF. CDR3 nucleotide sequence: TGCGCCAGCAGTGAGTCGGGTATGGGCACAGATACGCAGTATTTT.

The chain employs TRBV7-9 and TRBJ2-7, with D perhaps given as TRBD1 or TRBD2 (5 bases each). The CDR3 spans 14 residues. Germline V gene sequence: CDR1 SEHNR, CDR2 FQNEAQ (reference sequence). V lost 4 bases and J lost 4, with 14 bases in between. The CDR3: CASSSPGRPYEQYF. The CDR3 nucleotides are TGTGCCAGCAGCTCCCCGGGGCGGCCTTACGAGCAGTACTTC.

The rearrangement links TRBV28 to TRBJ2-1; the match to TRBD2 covers 13 bases. Trimming took 2 bases from V and 5 from J; bases not matched to a gene: 3. The CDR3 contains 16 residues. Looked up from germline, CDR1 is MDHEN and CDR2 is SYDVKM. Here the CDR3 reads CASSLGLAGDHNEQFF. The CDR3 DNA sequence: TGTGCCAGCAGTTTAGGACTAGCGGGAGACCACAATGAGCAGTTCTTC. The full variable domain, rest sourced from reference TRBV28 and TRBJ2-1, is DVKVTQSSRYLVKRTGEKVFLECVQDMDHENMFWYRQDPGLGLRLIYFSYDVKMKEKGDIPEGYSVSREKKERFSLILESASTNQTSMYLCASSLGLAGDHNEQFFGPGTRLTVL.

The chain has TRBV11-2 and TRBJ2-3; D ambiguous. The germline V gene has CDR1 SGHAT and CDR2 FQNNGV. This CDR3 is built from 12 residues. The ends were cut back, 4 bases at V and 3 bases at J, with 5 bases in the middle. In DNA, the CDR3 is TGTGCCAGCAGCTACCATACAGATACGCAGTATTTT. Its protein is CASSYHTDTQYF.